These T cell receptor beta chains were read from a single sample in a study of T cell repertoires in cytomegalovirus infection. TCRdb passed the reads through MiXCR, listing each CDR3 protein once. The sample yields under 150,000 distinct CDR3 sequences, 8.8% seen once. Sequencing was performed on PBMCs. These receptors were collected from a human donor in good health (CMV status not recorded). Some clones in this sample may be carry-over from other donors' samples. CDR3s include the opening cysteine and the closing phenylalanine or tryptophan. The D gene is left open where the match is weak. Rows may omit the clone size; those that give it use once, few, many or a size class.

TRBD2	few	15	TRBV20-1	TRBJ2-1	CSARDWGGEGDEQFF	TGCAGTGCTAGAGATTGGGGGGGGGAAGGGGATGAGCAGTTCTTC
TRBD2	few	17	TRBV6-2/TRBV6-3	TRBJ2-3	CASSYAPLAGGSDTQYF	TGTGCCAGCAGTTATGCTCCACTAGCGGGGGGTTCAGATACGCAGTATTTT
.	many	14	TRBV5-6	TRBJ1-1	CASSLAGQNTEAFF	TGTGCCAGCAGCTTGGCCGGACAGAACACTGAAGCTTTCTTT
.	few	15	TRBV5-1	TRBJ1-2	CASSLDGGVGYGYTF	TGCGCCAGCAGCTTGGATGGAGGGGTCGGCTATGGCTACACCTTC
.	.	16	TRBV20-1	TRBJ1-6	CSARRGRADYNSPLHF	TGCAGTGCTAGGCGGGGCAGGGCGGACTATAATTCACCCCTCCACTTT
.	many	14	TRBV24-1	TRBJ2-1	CATSLQGSHNEQFF	TGTGCCACCAGCCTACAGGGATCCCACAATGAGCAGTTCTTC
TRBD2	.	16	TRBV5-4	TRBJ2-1	CASSLGLAGGNNEQFF	TGTGCCAGCAGCTTGGGACTAGCGGGGGGCAACAATGAGCAGTTCTTC
.	many	19	TRBV7-2	TRBJ2-4	CASSSYVSRGEVAKNIQYF	TGTGCCAGCAGCTCCTATGTTTCTCGAGGGGAGGTTGCCAAAAACATTCAGTACTTC
TRBD2	.	16	TRBV10-2	TRBJ2-7	CASRLAGASLTYEQYF	TGCGCCAGCAGACTAGCGGGGGCTTCACTCACCTACGAGCAGTACTTC
.	few	13	TRBV29-1	TRBJ1-2	CSVEPKPNYGYTF	TGCAGCGTTGAACCGAAACCTAACTATGGCTACACCTTC
TRBD1	.	14	TRBV5-5	TRBJ1-1	CASSLEGARTEAFF	TGTGCCAGCAGCTTGGAGGGGGCCCGTACTGAAGCTTTCTTT
.	many	14	TRBV29-1	TRBJ2-3	CSVVAGLSTDTQYF	TGCAGCGTTGTTGCTGGGTTAAGCACAGATACGCAGTATTTT
TRBD2	many	16	TRBV20-1	TRBJ2-1	CSAREASGANYNEQFF	TGCAGTGCTAGAGAGGCTAGCGGGGCTAACTACAATGAGCAGTTCTTC
TRBD1	many	15	TRBV14	TRBJ1-1	CASSQGGQGNTEAFF	TGTGCCAGCAGCCAAGGGGGACAGGGGAACACTGAAGCTTTCTTT
.	few	15	TRBV11-2	TRBJ2-7	CASSLDRLTSYEQYF	TGTGCCAGCAGCTTAGATCGTTTAACCAGCTACGAGCAGTACTTC
.	many	14	TRBV5-1	TRBJ2-7	CASSLGRPPTEQYF	TGCGCCAGCAGCTTGGGCAGGCCCCCCACCGAGCAGTACTTC
.	many	13	TRBV5-1	TRBJ1-1	CASSLKFPSEAFF	TGCGCCAGCAGCTTGAAATTTCCCAGTGAAGCTTTCTTT
.	few	12	TRBV20-1	TRBJ1-5	CSARKGNQPQHF	TGCAGTGCTAGAAAGGGTAACCAGCCCCAGCATTTT
.	many	15	TRBV6-6	TRBJ1-6	CASSYVAGDTPPLHF	TGTGCCAGCAGTTACGTAGCAGGGGATACGCCACCCCTCCACTTT
.	.	14	TRBV29-1	TRBJ2-7	CSVVPGLTSYEQYF	TGCAGCGTTGTGCCGGGACTCACCTCCTACGAGCAGTACTTC
TRBD1	many	17	TRBV7-2	TRBJ1-3	CASSLLGTGLTGNTIYF	TGTGCCAGCAGCTTACTGGGGACAGGGCTTACTGGAAACACCATATATTTT
TRBD2	many	15	TRBV6-2/TRBV6-3	TRBJ2-1	CASSSGTRSYNEQFF	TGTGCCAGCAGTTCGGGGACTAGATCCTACAATGAGCAGTTCTTC
.	many	16	TRBV25-1	TRBJ2-7	CASSESGGPESYEQYF	TGTGCCAGCAGTGAATCGGGCGGCCCTGAATCCTACGAGCAGTACTTC
.	many	14	TRBV19	TRBJ2-3	CASMTESSTDTQYF	TGTGCCTCTATGACGGAATCTAGCACAGATACGCAGTATTTT
.	many	17	TRBV7-2	TRBJ2-3	CASSDWTRTDTTDTQYF	TGTGCCAGCAGCGATTGGACTCGCACAGATACCACAGATACGCAGTATTTT
TRBD1	many	16	TRBV2	TRBJ1-5	CASRGQGENSNQPQHF	TGTGCCAGCAGGGGACAGGGGGAAAATAGCAATCAGCCCCAGCATTTT
TRBD2	many	14	TRBV18	TRBJ2-7	CASSFSGGPYEQYF	TGTGCCAGCTCATTTAGCGGGGGACCCTACGAGCAGTACTTC
.	few	14	TRBV20-1	TRBJ1-2	CSPYGGYSNYGYTF	TGCAGTCCATATGGGGGTTACAGTAACTATGGCTACACCTTC
TRBD1	.	15	TRBV5-6	TRBJ1-2	CASSVTGGSDYGYTF	TGTGCCAGCAGCGTGACAGGGGGCTCAGACTATGGCTACACCTTC
.	many	14	TRBV28	TRBJ1-2	CASSLTGGRLGYTF	TGTGCCAGCAGTCTAACCGGGGGGCGCCTTGGCTACACCTTC
TRBD2	many	16	TRBV20-1	TRBJ2-3	CSARPTSQEPWNTQYF	TGCAGTGCTAGGCCGACTAGCCAAGAACCTTGGAATACGCAGTATTTT
.	few	12	TRBV28	TRBJ2-5	CASSSSQETQYF	TGTGCCAGCAGTTCCAGTCAAGAGACCCAGTACTTC
.	many	15	TRBV2	TRBJ1-5	CASSEVGNSNQPQHF	TGTGCCAGCAGTGAAGTGGGAAATAGCAATCAGCCCCAGCATTTT
.	few	14	TRBV12-3/TRBV12-4	TRBJ2-5	CASSLDRAGETQYF	TGTGCCAGCAGTTTAGACAGGGCAGGGGAGACCCAGTACTTC
.	few	15	TRBV7-9	TRBJ2-5	CASSLGQTEGETQYF	TGTGCCAGCAGCTTAGGGCAGACCGAGGGGGAGACCCAGTACTTC
TRBD1	.	14	TRBV28	TRBJ1-4	CASSYTGVGEKLFF	TGTGCCAGCAGTTATACAGGGGTGGGGGAAAAACTGTTTTTT
.	few	14	TRBV28	TRBJ1-1	CASSLREGAIEAFF	TGTGCCAGCAGTTTGCGGGAAGGGGCCATTGAAGCTTTCTTT
.	many	14	TRBV11-2	TRBJ2-7	CASSQQADSAEQYF	TGTGCCAGCAGTCAACAGGCGGACTCGGCCGAGCAGTACTTC
.	few	15	TRBV11-2	TRBJ1-2	CASAPLDGGNYGYTF	TGTGCCAGCGCGCCCCTGGACGGGGGCAACTATGGCTACACCTTC
.	many	14	TRBV14	TRBJ1-2	CASSQEGRGGGYTF	TGTGCCAGCAGCCAAGAGGGCAGGGGAGGTGGCTACACCTTC
.	many	14	TRBV28	TRBJ1-2	CASSPSGRVYGYTF	TGTGCCAGCAGCCCAAGCGGCAGAGTCTATGGCTACACCTTC
TRBD1	.	13	TRBV5-1	TRBJ2-7	CASSTDRDYEQYF	TGCGCCAGCAGCACCGACAGGGACTACGAGCAGTACTTC
TRBD1	many	15	TRBV28	TRBJ2-5	CASSLPQGGVETQYF	TGTGCCAGCAGTTTACCGCAAGGGGGCGTAGAGACCCAGTACTTC
.	few	15	TRBV4-2	TRBJ2-3	CASSQDPWTSDTQYF	TGTGCCAGCAGCCAAGACCCTTGGACTTCAGATACGCAGTATTTT
TRBD1	many	13	TRBV7-8	TRBJ1-2	CASSLEGADGYTF	TGTGCCAGCAGCTTAGAGGGGGCAGATGGCTACACCTTC
.	.	12	TRBV29-1	TRBJ2-7	CSVEDRSYEQYF	TGCAGCGTTGAAGACAGATCCTACGAGCAGTACTTC
TRBD2	few	13	TRBV20-1	TRBJ2-3	CSAVAGGRDTQYF	TGCAGTGCTGTAGCGGGGGGTAGAGATACGCAGTATTTT
.	.	14	TRBV5-4	TRBJ1-4	CASSLKGTNEKLFF	TGTGCCAGCAGCTTGAAAGGAACTAATGAAAAACTGTTTTTT